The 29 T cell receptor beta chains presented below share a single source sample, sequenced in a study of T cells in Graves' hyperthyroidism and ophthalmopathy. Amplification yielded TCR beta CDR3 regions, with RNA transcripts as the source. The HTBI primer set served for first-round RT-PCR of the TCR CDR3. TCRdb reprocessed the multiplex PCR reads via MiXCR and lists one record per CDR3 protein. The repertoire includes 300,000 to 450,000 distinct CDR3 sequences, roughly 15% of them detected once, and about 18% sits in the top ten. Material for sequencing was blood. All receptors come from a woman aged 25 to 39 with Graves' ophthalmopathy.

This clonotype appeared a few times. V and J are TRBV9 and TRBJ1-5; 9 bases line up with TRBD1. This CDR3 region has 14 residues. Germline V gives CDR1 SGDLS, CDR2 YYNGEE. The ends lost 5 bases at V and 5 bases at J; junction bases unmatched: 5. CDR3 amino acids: CASSEQGAYQPQHF. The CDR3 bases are TGTGCCAGCAGTGAACAGGGGGCTTATCAGCCCCAGCATTTT.

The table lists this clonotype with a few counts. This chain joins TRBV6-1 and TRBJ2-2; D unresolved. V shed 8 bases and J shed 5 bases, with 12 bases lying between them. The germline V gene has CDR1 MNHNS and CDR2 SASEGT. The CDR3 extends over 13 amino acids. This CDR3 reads CASPHRPTGELFF. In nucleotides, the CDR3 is TGTGCCAGCCCCCACAGACCGACCGGGGAGCTGTTTTTT.

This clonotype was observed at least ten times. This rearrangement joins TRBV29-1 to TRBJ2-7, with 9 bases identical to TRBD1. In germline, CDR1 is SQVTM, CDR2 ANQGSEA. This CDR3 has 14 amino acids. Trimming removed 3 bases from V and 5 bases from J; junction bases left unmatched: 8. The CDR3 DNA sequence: TGCAGCGTTGATGCGGGACAGGGTGTCGACGAGCAGTACTTC. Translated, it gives CSVDAGQGVDEQYF.

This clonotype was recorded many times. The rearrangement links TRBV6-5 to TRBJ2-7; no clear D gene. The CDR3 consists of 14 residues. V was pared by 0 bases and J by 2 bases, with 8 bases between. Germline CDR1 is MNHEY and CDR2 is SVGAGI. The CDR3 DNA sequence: TGTGCCAGCAGTTACTCGGGTGCCCCCTACGAGCAGTACTTC. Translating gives CASSYSGAPYEQYF.

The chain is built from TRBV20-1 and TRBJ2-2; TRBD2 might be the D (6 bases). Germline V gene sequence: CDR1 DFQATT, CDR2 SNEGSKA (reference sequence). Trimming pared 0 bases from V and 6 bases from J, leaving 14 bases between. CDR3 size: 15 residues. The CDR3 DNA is TGCAGTGCTAGAGATCCTAGCGATCCCCCCGGGGAGCTGTTTTTT. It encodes CSARDPSDPPGELFF.

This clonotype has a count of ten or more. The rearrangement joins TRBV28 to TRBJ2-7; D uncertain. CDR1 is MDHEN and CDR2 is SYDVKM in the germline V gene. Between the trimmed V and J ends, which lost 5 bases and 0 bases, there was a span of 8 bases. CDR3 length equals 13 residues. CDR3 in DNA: TGTGCCAGCAGTGGTGGTATCTCCTACGAGCAGTACTTC. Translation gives CASSGGISYEQYF. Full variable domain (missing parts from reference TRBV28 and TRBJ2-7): DVKVTQSSRYLVKRTGEKVFLECVQDMDHENMFWYRQDPGLGLRLIYFSYDVKMKEKGDIPEGYSVSREKKERFSLILESASTNQTSMYLCASSGGISYEQYFGPGTRLTVT.

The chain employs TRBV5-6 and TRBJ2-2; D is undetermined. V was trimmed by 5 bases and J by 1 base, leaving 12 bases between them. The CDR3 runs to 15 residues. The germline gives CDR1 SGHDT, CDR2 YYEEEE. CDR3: CASSVVALNTGELFF. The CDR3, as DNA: TGTGCCAGCAGTGTCGTGGCCCTGAACACCGGGGAGCTGTTTTTT.

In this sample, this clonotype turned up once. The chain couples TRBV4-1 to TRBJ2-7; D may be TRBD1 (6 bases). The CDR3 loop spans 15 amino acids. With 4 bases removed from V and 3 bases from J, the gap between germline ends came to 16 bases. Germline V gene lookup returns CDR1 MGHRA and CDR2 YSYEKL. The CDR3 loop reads CASSPSGHPDYEQYF. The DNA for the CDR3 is TGCGCCAGCAGCCCCTCGGGACACCCGGACTACGAGCAGTACTTC.

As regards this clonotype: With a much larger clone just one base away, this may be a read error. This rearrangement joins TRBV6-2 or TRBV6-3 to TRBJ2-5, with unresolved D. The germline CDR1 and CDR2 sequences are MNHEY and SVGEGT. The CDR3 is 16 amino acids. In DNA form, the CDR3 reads TGTGCCAGCGGTTATAGGGCCTTCGGCCCCCAAGAGACCCAGTACTTC. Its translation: CASGYRAFGPQETQYF.

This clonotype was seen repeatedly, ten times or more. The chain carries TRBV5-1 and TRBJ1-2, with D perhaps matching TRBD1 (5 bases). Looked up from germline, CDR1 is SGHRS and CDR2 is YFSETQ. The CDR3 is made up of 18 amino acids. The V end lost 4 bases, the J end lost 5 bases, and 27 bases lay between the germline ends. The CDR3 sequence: CASSPWGLVEQHLYGYTF. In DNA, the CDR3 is TGCGCCAGCAGCCCCTGGGGCCTCGTGGAGCAGCACCTTTATGGCTACACCTTC.

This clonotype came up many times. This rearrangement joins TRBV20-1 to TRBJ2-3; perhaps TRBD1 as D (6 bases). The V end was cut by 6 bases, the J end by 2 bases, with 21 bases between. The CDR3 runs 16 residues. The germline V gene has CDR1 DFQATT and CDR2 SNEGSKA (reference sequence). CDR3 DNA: TGCAGTGCCAGGATCGTGGGGGCCGCCCTCACAGATACGCAGTATTTT. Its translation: CSARIVGAALTDTQYF.

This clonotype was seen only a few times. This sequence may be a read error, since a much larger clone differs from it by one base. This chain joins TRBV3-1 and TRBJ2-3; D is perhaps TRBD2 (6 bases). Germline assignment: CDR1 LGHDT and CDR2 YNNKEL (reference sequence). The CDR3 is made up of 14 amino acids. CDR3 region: CVSRPSGRTDTQYF. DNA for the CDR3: TGTGTCAGCAGACCCAGCGGGCGAACAGATACGCAGTATTTT.

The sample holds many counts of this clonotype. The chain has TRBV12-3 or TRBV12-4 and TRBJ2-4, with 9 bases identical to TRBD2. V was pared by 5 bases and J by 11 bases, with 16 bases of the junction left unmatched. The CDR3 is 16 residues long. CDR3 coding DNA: TGTGCCAGCAGTCACTCGCTGGCTGGCGGGGGGGCTTTTCAGTACTTC. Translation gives CASSHSLAGGGAFQYF.

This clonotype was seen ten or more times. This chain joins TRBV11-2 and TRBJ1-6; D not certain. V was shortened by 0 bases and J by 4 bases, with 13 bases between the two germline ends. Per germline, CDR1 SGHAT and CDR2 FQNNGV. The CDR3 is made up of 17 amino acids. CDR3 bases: TGTGCCAGCAGCTTAGAGTGGCAGGCCTCTTATAATTCACCCCTCCACTTT. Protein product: CASSLEWQASYNSPLHF.

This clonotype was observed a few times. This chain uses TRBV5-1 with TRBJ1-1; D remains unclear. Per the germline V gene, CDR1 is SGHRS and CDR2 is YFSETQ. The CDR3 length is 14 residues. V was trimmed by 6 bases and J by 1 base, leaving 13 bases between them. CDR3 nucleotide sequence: TGCGCCAGCAAATACCAGACTGGGAACACTGAAGCTTTCTTT. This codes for CASKYQTGNTEAFF.

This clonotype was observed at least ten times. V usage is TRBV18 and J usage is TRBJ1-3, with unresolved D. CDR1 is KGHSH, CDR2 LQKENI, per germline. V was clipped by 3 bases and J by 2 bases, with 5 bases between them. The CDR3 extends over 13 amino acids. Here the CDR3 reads CASSPIPGNTIYF. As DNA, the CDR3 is TGTGCCAGCTCACCTATCCCTGGAAACACCATATATTTT.

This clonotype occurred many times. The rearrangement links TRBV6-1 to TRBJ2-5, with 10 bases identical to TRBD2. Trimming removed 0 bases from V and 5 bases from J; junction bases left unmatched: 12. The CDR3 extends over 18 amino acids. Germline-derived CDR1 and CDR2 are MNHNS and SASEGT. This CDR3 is CASSEALRAGGPRETQYF. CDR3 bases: TGTGCCAGCAGTGAAGCGCTTCGAGCGGGGGGGCCTAGGGAGACCCAGTACTTC.

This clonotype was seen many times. The CDR3 DNA follows: TGTGCCAGCAGTTCAAACAGGGGAGCTGAAGCTTTCTTT. Translating it yields CASSSNRGAEAFF. The chain carries TRBV12-3 or TRBV12-4 and TRBJ1-1, with TRBD1 matching 7 bases. Germline trimming cut 4 bases from V and 6 bases from J; bases unmatched to any gene: 5. This CDR3 is 13 amino acids long.

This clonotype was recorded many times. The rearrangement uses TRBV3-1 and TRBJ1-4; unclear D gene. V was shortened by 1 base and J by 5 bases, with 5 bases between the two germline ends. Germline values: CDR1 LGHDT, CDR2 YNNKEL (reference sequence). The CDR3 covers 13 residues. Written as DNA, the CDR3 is TGTGCCAGCAGCCAAGCGGCGAATGAAAAACTGTTTTTT. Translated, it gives CASSQAANEKLFF.

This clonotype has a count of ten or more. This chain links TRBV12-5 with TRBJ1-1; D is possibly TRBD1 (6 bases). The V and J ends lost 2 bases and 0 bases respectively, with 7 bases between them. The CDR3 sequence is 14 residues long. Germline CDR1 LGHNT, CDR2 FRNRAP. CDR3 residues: CASGLTGMNTEAFF. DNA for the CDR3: TGTGCTAGTGGTTTGACAGGGATGAACACTGAAGCTTTCTTT.

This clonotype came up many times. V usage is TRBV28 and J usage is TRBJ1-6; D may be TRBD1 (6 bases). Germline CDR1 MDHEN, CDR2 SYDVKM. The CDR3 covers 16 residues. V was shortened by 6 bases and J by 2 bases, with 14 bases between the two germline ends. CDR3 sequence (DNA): TGTGCCAGCAGACCTGAACAGGGTACCTATAATTCACCCCTCCACTTT. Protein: CASRPEQGTYNSPLHF.

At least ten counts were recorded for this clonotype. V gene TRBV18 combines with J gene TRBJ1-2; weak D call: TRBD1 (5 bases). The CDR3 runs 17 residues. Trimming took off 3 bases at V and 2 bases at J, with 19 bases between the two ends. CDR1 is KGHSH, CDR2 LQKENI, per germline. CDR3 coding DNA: TGTGCCAGCTCACCGGGGCAATCACAGGCGTCCAACTATGGCTACACCTTC. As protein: CASSPGQSQASNYGYTF.

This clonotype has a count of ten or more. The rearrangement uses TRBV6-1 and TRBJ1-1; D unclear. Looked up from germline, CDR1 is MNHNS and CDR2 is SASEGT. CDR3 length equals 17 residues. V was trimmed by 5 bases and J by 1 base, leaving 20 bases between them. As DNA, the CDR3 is TGTGCCAGCAGTTACCAACCCCGGGCGAAACCGAACACTGAAGCTTTCTTT. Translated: CASSYQPRAKPNTEAFF.

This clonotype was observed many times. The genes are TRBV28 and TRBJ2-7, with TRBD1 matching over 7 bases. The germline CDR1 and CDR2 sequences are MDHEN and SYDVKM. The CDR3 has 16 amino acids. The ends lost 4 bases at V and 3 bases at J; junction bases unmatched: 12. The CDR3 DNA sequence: TGTGCCAGCAGTTCGGGCTCCGGGACAGAGAGCTACGAGCAGTACTTC. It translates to CASSSGSGTESYEQYF.

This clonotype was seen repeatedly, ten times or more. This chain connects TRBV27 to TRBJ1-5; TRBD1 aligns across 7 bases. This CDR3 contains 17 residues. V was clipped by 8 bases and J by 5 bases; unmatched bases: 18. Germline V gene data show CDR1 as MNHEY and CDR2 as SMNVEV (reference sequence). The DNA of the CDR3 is TGTGCCAGCGCTAGCGGAGGGGGCTGGGGGCAATATCAGCCCCAGCATTTT. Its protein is CASASGGGWGQYQPQHF.

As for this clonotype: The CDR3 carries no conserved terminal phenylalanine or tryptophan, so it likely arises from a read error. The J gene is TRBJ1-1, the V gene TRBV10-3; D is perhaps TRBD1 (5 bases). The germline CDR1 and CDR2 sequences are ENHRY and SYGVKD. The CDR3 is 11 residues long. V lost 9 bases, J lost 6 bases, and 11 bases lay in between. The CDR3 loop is CAITMGAEAFS. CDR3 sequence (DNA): TGTGCCATTACAATGGGGGCTGAAGCTTTCTCT.

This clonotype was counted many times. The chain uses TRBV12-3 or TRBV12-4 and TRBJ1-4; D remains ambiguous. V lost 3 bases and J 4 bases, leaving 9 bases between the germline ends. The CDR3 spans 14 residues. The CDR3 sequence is CASSFYIDNEKLFF. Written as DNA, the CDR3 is TGTGCCAGCAGTTTCTACATAGATAATGAAAAACTGTTTTTT.

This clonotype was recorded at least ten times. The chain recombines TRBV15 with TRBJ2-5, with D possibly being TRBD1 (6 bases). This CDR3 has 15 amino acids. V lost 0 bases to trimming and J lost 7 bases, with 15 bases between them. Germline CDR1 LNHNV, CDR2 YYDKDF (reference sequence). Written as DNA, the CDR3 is TGTGCCACCAGCAGAGATTCAACAGGGTCCGGGACCCAGTACTTC. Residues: CATSRDSTGSGTQYF.

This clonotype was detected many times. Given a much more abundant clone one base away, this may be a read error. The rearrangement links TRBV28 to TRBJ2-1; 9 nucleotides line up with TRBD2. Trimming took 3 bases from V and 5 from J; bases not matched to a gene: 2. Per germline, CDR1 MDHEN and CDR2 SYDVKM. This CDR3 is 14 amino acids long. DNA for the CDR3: TGTGCCAGCAGTTTGAGCGGGGGGCACAATGAGCAGTTCTTC. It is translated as CASSLSGGHNEQFF.